The 25 T cell receptor beta chains presented below share a single source sample, sequenced in a study of cytomegalovirus exposure and HLA in healthy donors. 13 Jbeta primers and 60 Vbeta primers were used for the PCR. Only in-frame clones appear in the TCRdb table, and some are missing; sequencing was by immunoSEQ multiplex PCR. This table holds about 190,000 clones, about 77% found once. Sequencing was performed on PBMCs. These receptors were collected from a man aged 25 to 45 in good health and CMV-seropositive.

The V call is TRBV11-2, the J call TRBJ2-3, with 13 bases matching TRBD2. Per the germline V gene, CDR1 is SGHAT and CDR2 is FQNNGV. The CDR3 length is 18 residues. The junction had 10 bases not matched to a gene; V was cut back by 5 bases and J by 2 bases. CDR3 sequence reads: CASSPLRLAGGSTDTQYF. The CDR3 DNA reads TGTGCCAGCAGCCCACTAAGACTAGCGGGAGGATCCACAGATACGCAGTATTTT.

The rearrangement links TRBV27 to TRBJ1-1; perhaps TRBD1 as D (5 bases). The germline gives CDR1 MNHEY, CDR2 SMNVEV (reference sequence). Trimming took 6 bases from V and 7 from J, leaving 15 bases between them. The length of the CDR3 is 13 residues. This chain's CDR3 is CASSLNGGFEAFF. The CDR3 nucleotides are TGTGCCAGCAGCCTCAACGGGGGTTTTGAAGCTTTCTTT.

The chain combines TRBV5-1 with TRBJ1-1, with 8 bases lining up with TRBD1. The CDR3 runs 15 residues. Trimming at V came to 3 bases and at J to 1 base, leaving 5 bases not matched to a gene. Germline V gives CDR1 SGHRS, CDR2 YFSETQ. CDR3 nucleotides: TGCGCCAGCAGCTCTAGGGACAGGTCGAACACTGAAGCTTTCTTT. Translated, it gives CASSSRDRSNTEAFF.

CDR3 coding DNA: TGCGCCAGCACCCCAAACGGGGGATATGCTGAAAAACTGTTTTTT. This translates into CASTPNGGYAEKLFF. This chain uses TRBV5-1 with TRBJ1-4, with D possibly matching TRBD1 (5 bases). V was trimmed by 6 bases and J by 7 bases, leaving 19 bases between them. The CDR3 has 15 residues. The germline CDR1 and CDR2 sequences are SGHRS and YFSETQ.

The CDR3 region has the DNA TGTGCCAGCAGCAGGACAGGCTTCTCCTACGAGCAGTACTTC. It specifies CASSRTGFSYEQYF. The V and J genes are TRBV28 and TRBJ2-7, with TRBD1 matching over 7 bases. After removal of 6 bases from V and 0 bases from J, the junction contained 5 bases not matched to a gene. Germline V gene sequence: CDR1 MDHEN, CDR2 SYDVKM. The CDR3 contains 14 residues.

The chain couples TRBV30 to TRBJ2-5; 8 bases match TRBD2. CDR1 is GTSNPN and CDR2 is SVGIG in the germline V gene (reference sequence). The CDR3 is 16 amino acids. V shed 2 bases and J 4 bases; nucleotides not matched to a gene: 12. For the CDR3, the DNA is TGTGCCTGGAGTCCCGGACTAGCCGGATTAGTAGAGACCCAGTACTTC. Its protein is CAWSPGLAGLVETQYF.

The chain employs TRBV6-1 and TRBJ1-2; D call uncertain. The V end lost 8 bases, the J end lost 2 bases, and 18 bases lay between the germline ends. There are 15 residues in the CDR3. Germline V lookup: CDR1 MNHNS, CDR2 SASEGT. The CDR3 loop reads CASLADPPRNYGYTF. CDR3 bases: TGTGCCAGCCTAGCCGACCCGCCGAGGAACTATGGCTACACCTTC.

In its sample, this clone was seen a few times. J is TRBJ1-1 and V is TRBV18, with D uncertain. Germline V gives CDR1 KGHSH, CDR2 LQKENI. The V and J ends lost 2 bases and 3 bases respectively, with 19 bases between them. The CDR3 has 17 amino acids. Here the CDR3 DNA reads TGTGCCAGCTCACCAAACAACCGGGAGAAGAGGGACACTGAAGCTTTCTTT. Translating it yields CASSPNNREKRDTEAFF.

This clone was counted only a few times. V usage is TRBV27 and J usage is TRBJ2-3, with D hard to call. Trimming left V 2 bases short and J 4 bases short, with 7 bases between. The CDR3 has 13 amino acids. The germline gives CDR1 MNHEY, CDR2 SMNVEV (reference sequence). As DNA, the CDR3 is TGTGCCAGCAGTTTAGCTAGTTCAGATACGCAGTATTTT. Protein: CASSLASSDTQYF.

The rearrangement joins TRBV27 to TRBJ2-1; possibly TRBD1 for D (8 bases). The CDR3 is made up of 14 amino acids. Germline V gives CDR1 MNHEY, CDR2 SMNVEV (reference sequence). V dropped 6 bases and J dropped 6 bases, with 15 bases sitting between them. In nucleotides, the CDR3 is TGTGCCAGCAGAGACAGGGGAGGGGGCAATGAGCAGTTCTTC. This translates into CASRDRGGGNEQFF.

In its sample, this clone was seen a few times. Additional DNA sequences in this sample encode the identical CDR3. V usage is TRBV7-8 and J usage is TRBJ2-3; D uncertain. Trimming took off 5 bases at V and 5 bases at J, with 8 bases between the two ends. CDR1 is SGHVS and CDR2 is FQNEAQ in the germline V gene. CDR3 length equals 12 residues. This CDR3 is CASSITGDTQYF. In DNA form, the CDR3 reads TGTGCCAGCAGCATAACGGGAGATACGCAGTATTTT.

This rearrangement joins TRBV6-6 to TRBJ1-5; D is uncertain. The CDR3 contains 12 residues. The V end was cut by 7 bases, the J end by 4 bases, with 8 bases between. Germline values: CDR1 MNHNY, CDR2 SVGAGI (reference sequence). CDR3 in DNA: TGTGCCAGCACCACGGGGAATCAGCCCCAGCATTTT. Translation: CASTTGNQPQHF.

The J gene is TRBJ1-2, the V gene TRBV7-9; D not certain. The CDR3 contains 10 residues. V was shortened by 5 bases and J by 6 bases, with 4 bases between the two germline ends. Per germline, CDR1 SEHNR and CDR2 FQNEAQ (reference sequence). This chain's CDR3 is CASSANGYTF. CDR3 nucleotide sequence: TGTGCCAGCAGCGCGAATGGCTACACCTTC.

The genes are TRBV10-3 and TRBJ2-6; a possible D gene is TRBD1 (6 bases). Trimming shortened V by 11 bases and J by 2 bases, and 19 bases separated the two germline ends. Germline V gene lookup returns CDR1 ENHRY and CDR2 SYGVKD. The CDR3 extends over 16 amino acids. This CDR3 reads CAAQGIEVAGANVLTF. In DNA form, the CDR3 reads TGTGCCGCCCAGGGGATTGAAGTGGCTGGGGCCAACGTCCTGACTTTC.

This chain connects TRBV6-6 to TRBJ1-2; D gene ambiguous. Germline CDR1 MNHNY, CDR2 SVGAGI (reference sequence). Trimming pared 0 bases from V and 0 bases from J, leaving 11 bases between. This CDR3 has 16 residues. CDR3 bases: TGTGCCAGCAGTTACTCGACTATCAGAACTAACTATGGCTACACCTTC. It translates to CASSYSTIRTNYGYTF.

V is TRBV7-9 and J is TRBJ2-5, with D tentatively TRBD1 (5 bases). Trimming shortened V by 5 bases and J by 4 bases, and 8 bases separated the two germline ends. Germline values: CDR1 SEHNR, CDR2 FQNEAQ (reference sequence). This CDR3 has 12 amino acids. The CDR3 loop is CASSPTGETQYF. The CDR3, as DNA: TGTGCCAGCAGCCCCACAGGAGAGACCCAGTACTTC.

The genes are TRBV28 and TRBJ1-4, with D perhaps matching TRBD1 (6 bases). V was clipped by 6 bases and J by 5 bases, with 16 bases between them. Germline loops: CDR1 MDHEN, CDR2 SYDVKM. The CDR3 runs to 15 residues. The CDR3 DNA reads TGTGCCAGCAGGAAGGGAGACAGGAGCAATGAAAAACTGTTTTTT. Translation gives CASRKGDRSNEKLFF.

The chain joins TRBV30 to TRBJ1-1; D possibly corresponds to TRBD1 (5 bases). The germline CDR1 and CDR2 sequences are GTSNPN and SVGIG (reference sequence). The CDR3 spans 14 residues. V was pared by 5 bases and J by 1 base, with 14 bases between. Here the CDR3 reads CAWGRGATNTEAFF. CDR3 nucleotides: TGTGCCTGGGGGCGTGGGGCCACGAACACTGAAGCTTTCTTT.

The chain links TRBV4-2 to TRBJ2-7; D call uncertain. Looked up from germline, CDR1 is LGHNA and CDR2 is YNFKEQ. V was shortened by 0 bases and J by 3 bases, with 9 bases between the two germline ends. The CDR3 is 14 residues long. The CDR3 nucleotides read TGTGCCAGCAGCCAAGACCGACATAGCTACGAGCAGTACTTC. The encoded protein is CASSQDRHSYEQYF.

V usage is TRBV6-1 and J usage is TRBJ2-2, with TRBD2 identical over 8 bases. The germline gives CDR1 MNHNS, CDR2 SASEGT. The CDR3 length is 15 residues. With 4 bases clipped from V and 1 base from J, the junction kept 2 bases outside the gene matches. This CDR3 is CASSGLAWNTGELFF. The CDR3 nucleotides read TGTGCCAGCAGTGGACTAGCGTGGAACACCGGGGAGCTGTTTTTT.

This rearrangement joins TRBV5-4 to TRBJ1-1, with 7 bases identical to TRBD1. With 2 bases clipped from V and 3 bases from J, the junction kept 7 bases outside the gene matches. The CDR3 is 15 residues long. Per germline, CDR1 SGHNT and CDR2 YYREEE (reference sequence). The CDR3 region has the DNA TGTGCCAGCAGCTTTCCGAGACAGGGCTACACTGAAGCTTTCTTT. Residues: CASSFPRQGYTEAFF.

This clone was seen only once. The chain employs TRBV30 and TRBJ1-5, with 8 bases aligning to TRBD1. V lost 2 bases to trimming and J lost 6 bases; unmatched junction nucleotides: 15. From germline, CDR1 is GTSNPN and CDR2 SVGIG (reference sequence). The CDR3 is 17 residues long. The CDR3 spells CAWSLRAGGWTGQPQHF. In DNA form, the CDR3 reads TGTGCCTGGAGTCTCCGGGCAGGGGGCTGGACGGGTCAGCCCCAGCATTTT.

The rearrangement joins TRBV19 to TRBJ1-2; possible D gene TRBD1, 5 bases. Germline CDR1 LNHDA, CDR2 SQIVND (reference sequence). V lost 3 bases to trimming and J lost 7 bases, with 15 bases between them. The CDR3 is 14 amino acids. DNA for the CDR3: TGTGCCAGTAGTATGGGGGGGACGCTGTGTGGCTACACCTTC. Translation gives CASSMGGTLCGYTF. Combining the CDR3 with reference TRBV19 and TRBJ1-2 gives the whole variable domain DGGITQSPKYLFRKEGQNVTLSCEQNLNHDAMYWYRQDPGQGLRLIYYSQIVNDFQKGDIAEGYSVSREKKESFPLTVTSAQKNPTAFYLCASSMGGTLCGYTFGSGTRLTVV.

The chain carries TRBV19 and TRBJ2-5; D may be TRBD1 (5 bases). V lost 3 bases and J 5 bases, leaving 10 bases between the germline ends. Germline CDR1 is LNHDA and CDR2 is SQIVND (reference sequence). The CDR3 runs 13 residues. The chain's CDR3 is CASSMTVEETQYF. For the CDR3, the DNA is TGTGCCAGTAGTATGACAGTGGAGGAGACCCAGTACTTC.

The CDR3 coding sequence is TGTGCCAGTAGTACCTGGACAGAAGGCGATGAAAAACTGTTTTTT. This gives the protein CASSTWTEGDEKLFF. This rearrangement joins TRBV19 to TRBJ1-4, with D perhaps TRBD1 (6 bases). This CDR3 is 15 amino acids long. With 4 bases removed from V and 6 bases from J, the gap between germline ends came to 15 bases. Germline lookup yields CDR1 LNHDA and CDR2 SQIVND (reference sequence).